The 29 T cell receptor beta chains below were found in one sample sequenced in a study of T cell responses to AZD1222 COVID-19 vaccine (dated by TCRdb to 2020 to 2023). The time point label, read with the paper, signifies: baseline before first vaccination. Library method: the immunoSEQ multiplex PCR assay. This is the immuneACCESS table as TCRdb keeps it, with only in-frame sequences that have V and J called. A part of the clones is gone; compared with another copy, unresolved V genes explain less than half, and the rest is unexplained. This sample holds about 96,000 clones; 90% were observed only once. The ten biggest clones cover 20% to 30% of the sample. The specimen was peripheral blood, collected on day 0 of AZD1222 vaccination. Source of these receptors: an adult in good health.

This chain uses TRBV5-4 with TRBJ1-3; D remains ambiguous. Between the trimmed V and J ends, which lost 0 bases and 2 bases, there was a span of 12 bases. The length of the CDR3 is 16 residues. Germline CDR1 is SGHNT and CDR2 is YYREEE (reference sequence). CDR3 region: CASSLEVGRTGNTIYF. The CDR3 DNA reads TGTGCCAGCAGCTTGGAAGTGGGGAGAACTGGAAACACCATATATTTT.

The DNA of the CDR3 is TGTGCCAGCAGCTTAGAAGAGACGGTAACCTACGAGCAGTACTTC. Translating it yields CASSLEETVTYEQYF. The chain combines TRBV7-9 with TRBJ2-7; D not resolved. The V and J ends lost 1 base and 2 bases respectively, with 12 bases between them. Germline assignment: CDR1 SEHNR and CDR2 FQNEAQ (reference sequence). The CDR3 extends over 15 amino acids.

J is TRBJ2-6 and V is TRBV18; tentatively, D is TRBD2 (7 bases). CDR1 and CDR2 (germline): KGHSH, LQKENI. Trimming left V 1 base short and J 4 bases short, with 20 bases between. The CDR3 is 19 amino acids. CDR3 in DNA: TGTGCCAGCTCACCACGCCCGGGGGGCCAACAGATGGGGGCCAACGTCCTGACTTTC. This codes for CASSPRPGGQQMGANVLTF.

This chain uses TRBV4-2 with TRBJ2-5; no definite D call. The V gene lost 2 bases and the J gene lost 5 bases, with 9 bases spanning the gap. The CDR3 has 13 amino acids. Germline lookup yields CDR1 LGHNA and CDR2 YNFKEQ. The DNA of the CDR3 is TGTGCCAGCAGCCAAAGCGTACGGGAGACCCAGTACTTC. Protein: CASSQSVRETQYF.

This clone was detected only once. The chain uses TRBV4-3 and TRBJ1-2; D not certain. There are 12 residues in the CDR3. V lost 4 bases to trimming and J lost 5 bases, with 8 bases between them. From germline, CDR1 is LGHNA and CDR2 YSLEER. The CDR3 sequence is CASSRGPYGYTF. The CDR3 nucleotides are TGCGCCAGCAGCCGAGGCCCTTATGGCTACACCTTC.

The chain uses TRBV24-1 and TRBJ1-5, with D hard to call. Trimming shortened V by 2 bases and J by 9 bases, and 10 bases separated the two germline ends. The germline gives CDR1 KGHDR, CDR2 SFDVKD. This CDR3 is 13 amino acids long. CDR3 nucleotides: TGTGCCACCAGTGATTCCGTCGTGGGGCCCCAGCATTTT. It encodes CATSDSVVGPQHF.

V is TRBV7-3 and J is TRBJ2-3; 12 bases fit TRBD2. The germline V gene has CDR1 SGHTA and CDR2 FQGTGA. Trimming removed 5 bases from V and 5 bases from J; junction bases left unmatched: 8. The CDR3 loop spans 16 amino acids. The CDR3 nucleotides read TGTGCCAGCAGCGAGACTAGCGGGAGTGGGAGAGATACGCAGTATTTT. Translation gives CASSETSGSGRDTQYF. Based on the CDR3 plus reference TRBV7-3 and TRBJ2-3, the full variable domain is GAGVSQTPSNKVTEKGKYVELRCDPISGHTALYWYRQSLGQGPEFLIYFQGTGAADDSGLPNDRFFAVRPEGSVSTLKIQRTERGDSAVYLCASSETSGSGRDTQYFGPGTRLTVL.

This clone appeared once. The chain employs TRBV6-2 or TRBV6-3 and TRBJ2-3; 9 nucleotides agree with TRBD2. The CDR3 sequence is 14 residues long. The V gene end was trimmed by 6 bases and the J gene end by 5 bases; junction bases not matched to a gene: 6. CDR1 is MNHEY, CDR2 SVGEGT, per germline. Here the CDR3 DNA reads TGTGCCAGCAGCAGCGGGAGGACCCAAGATACGCAGTATTTT. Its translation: CASSSGRTQDTQYF.

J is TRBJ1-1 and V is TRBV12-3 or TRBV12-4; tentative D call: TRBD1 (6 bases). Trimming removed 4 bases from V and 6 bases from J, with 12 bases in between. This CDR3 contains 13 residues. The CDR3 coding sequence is TGTGCCAGCAGTTCTACAGGGAGTCCTGAAGCTTTCTTT. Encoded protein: CASSSTGSPEAFF.

The CDR3 DNA follows: TGTGCCAGCAGCGTGTCCCCAGGGGTCGAGCAGTACTTC. This gives the protein CASSVSPGVEQYF. J is TRBJ2-7 and V is TRBV3-1 (or the pseudogene TRBV3-2); weak D call: TRBD1 (6 bases). The CDR3 totals 13 residues. In germline, CDR1 is LGHDT, CDR2 YNNKEL (reference sequence). V was trimmed by 5 bases and J by 6 bases, leaving 14 bases between them.

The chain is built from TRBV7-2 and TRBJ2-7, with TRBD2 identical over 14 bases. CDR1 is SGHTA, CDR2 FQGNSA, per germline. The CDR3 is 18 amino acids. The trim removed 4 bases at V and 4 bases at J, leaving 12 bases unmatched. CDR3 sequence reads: CASSSSDFGLAGGYEQYF. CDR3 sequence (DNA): TGTGCCAGCAGCTCGTCCGATTTTGGACTAGCGGGAGGTTACGAGCAGTACTTC.

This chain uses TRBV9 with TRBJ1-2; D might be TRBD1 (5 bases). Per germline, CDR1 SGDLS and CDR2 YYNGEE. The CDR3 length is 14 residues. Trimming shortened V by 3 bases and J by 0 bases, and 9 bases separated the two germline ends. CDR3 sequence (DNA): TGTGCCAGCAGCGAGGGGCCCGCTAACTATGGCTACACCTTC. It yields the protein CASSEGPANYGYTF.

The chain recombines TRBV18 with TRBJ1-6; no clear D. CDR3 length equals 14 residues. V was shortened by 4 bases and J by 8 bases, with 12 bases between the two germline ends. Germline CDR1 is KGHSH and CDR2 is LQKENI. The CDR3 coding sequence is TGTGCCAGCTCACGTCGGTCAGAAGATTCACCCCTCCACTTT. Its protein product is CASSRRSEDSPLHF. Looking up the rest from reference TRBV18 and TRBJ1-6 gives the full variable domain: NAGVMQNPRHLVRRRGQEARLRCSPMKGHSHVYWYRQLPEEGLKFMVYLQKENIIDESGMPKERFSAEFPKEGPSILRIQQVVRGDSAAYFCASSRRSEDSPLHFGNGTRLTVT.

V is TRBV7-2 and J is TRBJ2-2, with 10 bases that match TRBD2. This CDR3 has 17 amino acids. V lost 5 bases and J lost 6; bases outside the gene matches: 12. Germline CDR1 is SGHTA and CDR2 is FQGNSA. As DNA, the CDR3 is TGTGCCAGCAGCCTAAGGACTAGCGGTACCTTCGCCGGGGAGCTGTTTTTT. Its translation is CASSLRTSGTFAGELFF. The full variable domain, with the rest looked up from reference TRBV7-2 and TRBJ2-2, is GAGVSQSPSNKVTEKGKDVELRCDPISGHTALYWYRQSLGQGLEFLIYFQGNSAPDKSGLPSDRFSAERTGGSVSTLTIQRTQQEDSAVYLCASSLRTSGTFAGELFFGEGSRLTVL.

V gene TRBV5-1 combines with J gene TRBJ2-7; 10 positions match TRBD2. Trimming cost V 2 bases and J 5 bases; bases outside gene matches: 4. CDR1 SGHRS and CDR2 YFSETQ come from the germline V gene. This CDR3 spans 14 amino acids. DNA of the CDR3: TGCGCCAGCAGCTTACCTAGCGGGAGCAACGAGCAGTACTTC. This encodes CASSLPSGSNEQYF.

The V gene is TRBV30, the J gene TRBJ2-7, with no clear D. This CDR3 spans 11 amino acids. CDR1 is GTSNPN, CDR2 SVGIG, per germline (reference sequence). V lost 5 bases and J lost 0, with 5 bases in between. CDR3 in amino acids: CAWGVSYEQYF. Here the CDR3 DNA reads TGTGCCTGGGGGGTCTCCTACGAGCAGTACTTC.

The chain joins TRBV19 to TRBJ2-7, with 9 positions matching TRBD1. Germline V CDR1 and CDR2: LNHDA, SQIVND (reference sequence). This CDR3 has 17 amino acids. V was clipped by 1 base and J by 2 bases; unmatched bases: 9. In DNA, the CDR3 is TGTGCCAGTAGTATAGCCCGGGGACAGGGCCCGCCCTACGAGCAGTACTTC. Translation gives CASSIARGQGPPYEQYF.

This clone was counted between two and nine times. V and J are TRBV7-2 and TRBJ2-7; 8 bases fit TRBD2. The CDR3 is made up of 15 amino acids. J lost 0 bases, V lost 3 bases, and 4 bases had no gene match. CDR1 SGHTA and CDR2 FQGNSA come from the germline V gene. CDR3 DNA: TGTGCCAGCAGCTTCAACGGGGGGGGCTCCTACGAGCAGTACTTC. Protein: CASSFNGGGSYEQYF.

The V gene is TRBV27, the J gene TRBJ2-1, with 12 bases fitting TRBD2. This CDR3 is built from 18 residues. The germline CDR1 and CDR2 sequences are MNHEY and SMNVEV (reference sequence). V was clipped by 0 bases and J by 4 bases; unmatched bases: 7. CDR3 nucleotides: TGTGCCAGCAGTTTATCGACTAGCGGGACTAGCGGGTACAATGAGCAGTTCTTC. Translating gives CASSLSTSGTSGYNEQFF.

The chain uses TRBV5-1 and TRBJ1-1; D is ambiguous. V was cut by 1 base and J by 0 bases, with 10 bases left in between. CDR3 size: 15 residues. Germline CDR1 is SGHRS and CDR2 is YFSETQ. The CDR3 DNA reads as TGCGCCAGCAGCTTGTCGTACGGGCTGAACACTGAAGCTTTCTTT. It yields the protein CASSLSYGLNTEAFF.

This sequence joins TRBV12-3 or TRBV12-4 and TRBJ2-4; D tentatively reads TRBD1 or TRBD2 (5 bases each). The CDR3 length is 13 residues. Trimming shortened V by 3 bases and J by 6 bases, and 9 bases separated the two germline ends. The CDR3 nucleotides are TGTGCCAGCAGTTTCGGGGCCCGAAACATTCAGTACTTC. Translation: CASSFGARNIQYF.

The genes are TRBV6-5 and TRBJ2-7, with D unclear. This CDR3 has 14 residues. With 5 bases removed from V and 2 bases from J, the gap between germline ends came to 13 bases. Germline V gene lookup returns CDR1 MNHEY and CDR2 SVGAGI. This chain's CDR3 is CASSPADGAYEQYF. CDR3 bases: TGTGCCAGCAGTCCCGCGGACGGAGCCTACGAGCAGTACTTC.

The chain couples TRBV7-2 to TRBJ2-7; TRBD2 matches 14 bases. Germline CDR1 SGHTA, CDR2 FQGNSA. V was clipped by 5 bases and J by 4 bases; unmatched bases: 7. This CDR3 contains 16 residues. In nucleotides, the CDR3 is TGTGCCAGCAGCCAGCAGACTAGCGGGAGGGGGTACGAGCAGTACTTC. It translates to CASSQQTSGRGYEQYF. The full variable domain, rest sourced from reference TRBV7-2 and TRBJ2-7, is GAGVSQSPSNKVTEKGKDVELRCDPISGHTALYWYRQSLGQGLEFLIYFQGNSAPDKSGLPSDRFSAERTGGSVSTLTIQRTQQEDSAVYLCASSQQTSGRGYEQYFGPGTRLTVT.

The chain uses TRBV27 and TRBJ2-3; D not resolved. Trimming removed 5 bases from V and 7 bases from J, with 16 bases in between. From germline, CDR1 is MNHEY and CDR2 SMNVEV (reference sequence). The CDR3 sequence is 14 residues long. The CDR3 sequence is CASSGLVDRYTQYF. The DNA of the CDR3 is TGTGCCAGCAGTGGGCTAGTTGATCGGTATACGCAGTATTTT.

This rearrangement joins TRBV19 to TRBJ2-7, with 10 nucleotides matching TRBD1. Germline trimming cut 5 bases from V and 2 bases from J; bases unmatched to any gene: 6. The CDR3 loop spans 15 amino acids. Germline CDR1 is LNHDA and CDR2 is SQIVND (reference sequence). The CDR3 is CASSEVGQGTYEQYF. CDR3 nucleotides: TGTGCCAGTAGTGAAGTGGGACAGGGGACCTACGAGCAGTACTTC.

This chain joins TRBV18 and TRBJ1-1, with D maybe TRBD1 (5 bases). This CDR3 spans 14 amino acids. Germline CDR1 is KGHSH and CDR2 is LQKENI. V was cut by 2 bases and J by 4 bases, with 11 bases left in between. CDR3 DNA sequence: TGTGCCAGCTCACCAAGTGAGGGGACCACTGAAGCTTTCTTT. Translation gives CASSPSEGTTEAFF.

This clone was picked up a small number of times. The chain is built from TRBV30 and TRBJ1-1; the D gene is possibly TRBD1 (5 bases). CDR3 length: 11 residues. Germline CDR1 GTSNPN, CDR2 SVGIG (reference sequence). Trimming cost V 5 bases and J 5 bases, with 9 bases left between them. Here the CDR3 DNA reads TGTGCCTGGCATGGGGGAACTGAAGCTTTCTTT. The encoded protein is CAWHGGTEAFF.

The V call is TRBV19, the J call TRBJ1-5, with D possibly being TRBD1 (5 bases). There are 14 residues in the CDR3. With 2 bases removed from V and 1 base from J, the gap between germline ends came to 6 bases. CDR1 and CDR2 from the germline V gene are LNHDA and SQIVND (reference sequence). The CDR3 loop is CASSISGSNQPQHF. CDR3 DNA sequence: TGTGCCAGTAGTATATCAGGGAGCAATCAGCCCCAGCATTTT.

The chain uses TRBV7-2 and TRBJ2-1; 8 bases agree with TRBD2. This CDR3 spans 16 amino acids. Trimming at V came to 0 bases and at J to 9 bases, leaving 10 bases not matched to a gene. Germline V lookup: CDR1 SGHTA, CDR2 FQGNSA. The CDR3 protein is CASSLARGSGSGEQFF. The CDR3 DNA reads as TGTGCCAGCAGCTTAGCCCGCGGGAGCGGGAGCGGTGAGCAGTTCTTC.